The clone carrying this T cell receptor beta chain was seen a single time. These data come from a study of blood T cell repertoires in COVID-19. Study-level background: The analysed material was cDNA or gDNA that came from T cells, B-cell-depleted T cells, or PBMCs.

In the original processing: By means of reference gene primer amplification, nucleated cell counts were estimated. Some clones are missing from TCRdb's copy, which holds only in-frame ones; the method was immunoSEQ multiplex PCR. That table gives V, J and clone size, and the DNA gave D and trimming. The sample holds 70,000 to 85,000 clones, roughly nine tenths seen once. This CDR3 contains 15 residues. CDR1 MNHEY and CDR2 SVGEGT come from the germline V gene. J lost 5 bases, V lost 5 bases, and 6 bases had no gene match. The sequenced sample consisted of peripheral blood. The rearrangement uses TRBV6-2 or TRBV6-3 and TRBJ2-1; 10 positions match TRBD2. This receptor was taken from a human donor in a cohort sampled during active COVID-19. In DNA, the CDR3 is TGTGCCAGCAGTCAAGCGGGAGGGCCTAACAATGAGCAGTTCTTC. This encodes CASSQAGGPNNEQFF.